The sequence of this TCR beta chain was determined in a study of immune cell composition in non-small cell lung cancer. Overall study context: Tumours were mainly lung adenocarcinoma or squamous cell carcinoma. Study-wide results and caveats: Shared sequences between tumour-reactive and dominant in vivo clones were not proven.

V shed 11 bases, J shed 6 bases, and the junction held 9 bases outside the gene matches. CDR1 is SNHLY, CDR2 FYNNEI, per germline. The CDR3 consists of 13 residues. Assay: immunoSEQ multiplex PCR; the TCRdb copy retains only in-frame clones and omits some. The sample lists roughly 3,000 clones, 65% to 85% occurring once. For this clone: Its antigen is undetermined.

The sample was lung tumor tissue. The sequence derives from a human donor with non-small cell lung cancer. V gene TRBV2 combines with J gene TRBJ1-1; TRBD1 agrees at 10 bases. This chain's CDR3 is CAAGRQGAAEAFF. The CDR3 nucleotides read TGTGCCGCCGGGAGACAGGGGGCCGCTGAAGCTTTCTTT.